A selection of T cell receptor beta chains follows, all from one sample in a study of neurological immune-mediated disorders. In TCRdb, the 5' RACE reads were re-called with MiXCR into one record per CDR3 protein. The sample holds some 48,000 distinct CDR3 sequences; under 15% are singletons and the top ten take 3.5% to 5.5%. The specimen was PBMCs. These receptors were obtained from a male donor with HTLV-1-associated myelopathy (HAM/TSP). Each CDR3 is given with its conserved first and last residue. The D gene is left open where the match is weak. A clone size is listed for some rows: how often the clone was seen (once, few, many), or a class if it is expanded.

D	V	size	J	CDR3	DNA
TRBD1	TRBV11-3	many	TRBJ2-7	CASSYYRGSYEQYF	TGTGCCAGCAGCTACTACAGGGGGTCCTACGAGCAGTACTTC
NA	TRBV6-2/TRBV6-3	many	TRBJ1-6	CASSDRGNSPLHF	TGTGCCAGCAGTGACCGGGGGAATTCACCCCTCCACTTT
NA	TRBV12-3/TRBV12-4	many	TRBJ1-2	CASSRLGSYGYTF	TGTGCCAGCAGCCGCCTCGGAAGCTATGGCTACACCTTC
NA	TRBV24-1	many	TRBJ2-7	CATSFAPDRNSYEQYF	TGTGCCACCAGTTTCGCTCCTGACAGGAACTCCTACGAGCAGTACTTC
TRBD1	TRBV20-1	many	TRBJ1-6	CSAIRTGNSPLHF	TGCAGTGCTATCCGGACAGGGAATTCACCCCTCCACTTT
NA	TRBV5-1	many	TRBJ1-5	CASSLEGGRNQPQHF	TGCGCCAGCAGCTTGGAGGGAGGTCGCAATCAGCCCCAGCATTTT
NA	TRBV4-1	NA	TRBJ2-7	CASSQHNSYEQYF	TGCGCCAGCAGCCAGCATAACTCCTACGAGCAGTACTTC
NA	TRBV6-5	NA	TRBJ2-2	CASSIGGPGVSGELFF	TGTGCCAGCAGCATAGGGGGGCCAGGGGTATCCGGGGAGCTGTTTTTT
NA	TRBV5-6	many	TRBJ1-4	CASSWGTSTTNEKLFF	TGTGCCAGCAGCTGGGGGACATCCACAACTAATGAAAAACTGTTTTTT
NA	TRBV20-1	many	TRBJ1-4	CSALRVSGGEKLFF	TGCAGTGCTCTCCGGGTATCCGGCGGTGAAAAACTGTTTTTT
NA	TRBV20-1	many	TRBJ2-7	CSALDLRGPYEQYF	TGCAGTGCCTTGGATCTGCGGGGGCCCTACGAGCAGTACTTC
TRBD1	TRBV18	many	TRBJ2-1	CASSLGQDTNEQFF	TGTGCCAGCTCACTGGGACAGGACACTAATGAGCAGTTCTTC
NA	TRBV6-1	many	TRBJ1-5	CASRHSAGNQPQHF	TGTGCCAGTCGACATTCTGCTGGCAATCAGCCCCAGCATTTT
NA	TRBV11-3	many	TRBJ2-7	CASNVGDPSSYEQYF	TGTGCCAGCAACGTTGGGGACCCCAGCTCCTACGAGCAGTACTTC
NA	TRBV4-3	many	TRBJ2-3	CASSQGTGAGDTQYF	TGCGCCAGCAGCCAAGGGACGGGGGCTGGGGATACGCAGTATTTT
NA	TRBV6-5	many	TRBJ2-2	CASSYEWAHTGELFF	TGTGCCAGCAGTTACGAGTGGGCGCACACCGGGGAGCTGTTTTTT
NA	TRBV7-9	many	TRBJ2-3	CASGWGRTDTQYF	TGTGCCAGCGGGTGGGGGCGGACAGATACGCAGTATTTT
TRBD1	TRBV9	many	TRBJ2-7	CASSVSQGAVEQYF	TGTGCCAGCAGCGTGAGTCAGGGGGCAGTCGAGCAGTACTTC
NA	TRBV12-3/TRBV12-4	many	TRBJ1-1	CASREGLQNTEAFF	TGTGCCAGCAGGGAGGGACTGCAGAACACTGAAGCTTTCTTT
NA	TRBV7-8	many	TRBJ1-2	CASSPRTVPGYTF	TGTGCCAGCAGCCCACGGACAGTGCCCGGCTACACCTTC